There are a few counts of the clone carrying this T cell receptor beta chain. Its antigen is unidentified. The sample comes from a study of STAT3 mutations in large granular lymphocyte leukemia. CDR1 is SGDLS, CDR2 YYNGEE, per germline. Trimming removed 4 bases from V and 3 bases from J; junction bases left unmatched: 5. CDR3 length: 15 amino acids. Whole-study results and caveats: Every T-LGLL patient had at least one immunodominant TCRbeta clonotype.

Data came from immunoSEQ multiplex PCR; TCRdb stores just in-frame clones and leaves some out. The table records about 9,400 clones, around 90% of them present only once. The chain combines TRBV9 with TRBJ1-2, with 11 bases fitting TRBD1. The specimen was peripheral blood mononuclear cells. The sequence was obtained from a man aged 80 or over with T-cell large granular lymphocyte leukemia. Some clones in this sample may be carry-over from other donors' samples. For the CDR3, the DNA is TGTGCCAGCAGCCAAGGACAGGGGGCCGACTATGGCTACACCTTC. It encodes CASSQGQGADYGYTF.